The rows below give T cell receptor beta chains drawn from one sample of a study of T cell repertoires in cytomegalovirus infection. These receptors' targets are unknown. A single record per CDR3 protein comes from TCRdb applying MiXCR to the reads. The table includes under 350,000 distinct CDR3 sequences, under 25% detected once. Source: cultured PBMCs, taken from culture after CMV antigen stimulation. The source of these receptors is a human donor in good health (CMV status not recorded). Some clones in this sample may be carry-over from other donors' samples. CDR3s leave out the opening cysteine and the closing phenylalanine or tryptophan. Fields, in order: J gene, D gene, clone size, V gene, CDR3 protein. D genes are given only for firm matches. Clone size is not always given. Where it is, it says once, few, many or a class for expanded clones.

>TRBJ2-3|TRBD1|-|TRBV4-3
ASSPSRTGSTDTQY
>TRBJ2-1|-|few|TRBV9
ASSVVGSYNEQF
>TRBJ2-7|TRBD2|few|TRBV10-3
AISEGRDRLSYEQY
>TRBJ1-1|-|-|TRBV19
ASRGNMNTEAF
>TRBJ2-4|-|once|TRBV12-3/TRBV12-4
ASTGSKNIQY
>TRBJ1-4|-|many|TRBV7-9
ASSLVSGTKEKLF
>TRBJ2-1|-|many|TRBV4-3
ASSQGGRSSYNEQF
>TRBJ2-3|-|many|TRBV7-8
ASSPSGPTDTQY
>TRBJ2-1|TRBD2|few|TRBV7-2
ASSSQTSGSIHEQF
>TRBJ1-6|-|-|TRBV9
ASSVRQDNSPLH
>TRBJ2-3|TRBD2|many|TRBV7-2
ASSPRAGGPTDTQY
>TRBJ1-4|-|-|TRBV12-3/TRBV12-4
ASSFSGQQEKLF
>TRBJ1-1|-|-|TRBV7-8
ASSLLENTEAF
>TRBJ1-1|-|many|TRBV7-2
ASSPRAVSLPGAEAF
>TRBJ2-7|TRBD2|few|TRBV19
ASSMISRTSGRSSYEQY
>TRBJ2-3|-|many|TRBV24-1
ATSDPLSLHGADTQY
>TRBJ2-2|-|-|TRBV11-2
ASSTRPGLSPRELF
>TRBJ1-6|-|-|TRBV30
AWSVEAGNSPLH
>TRBJ2-7|-|-|TRBV10-3
AIRGVAGTYEQY
>TRBJ2-5|TRBD1|many|TRBV12-3/TRBV12-4
ASSVRQGETQY
>TRBJ1-1|-|-|TRBV6-5
ASSYSGVTEAF
>TRBJ2-5|-|few|TRBV4-2
ASSQDAGVKRETQY
>TRBJ1-6|-|-|TRBV7-8
ASSAERSSYNSPLH